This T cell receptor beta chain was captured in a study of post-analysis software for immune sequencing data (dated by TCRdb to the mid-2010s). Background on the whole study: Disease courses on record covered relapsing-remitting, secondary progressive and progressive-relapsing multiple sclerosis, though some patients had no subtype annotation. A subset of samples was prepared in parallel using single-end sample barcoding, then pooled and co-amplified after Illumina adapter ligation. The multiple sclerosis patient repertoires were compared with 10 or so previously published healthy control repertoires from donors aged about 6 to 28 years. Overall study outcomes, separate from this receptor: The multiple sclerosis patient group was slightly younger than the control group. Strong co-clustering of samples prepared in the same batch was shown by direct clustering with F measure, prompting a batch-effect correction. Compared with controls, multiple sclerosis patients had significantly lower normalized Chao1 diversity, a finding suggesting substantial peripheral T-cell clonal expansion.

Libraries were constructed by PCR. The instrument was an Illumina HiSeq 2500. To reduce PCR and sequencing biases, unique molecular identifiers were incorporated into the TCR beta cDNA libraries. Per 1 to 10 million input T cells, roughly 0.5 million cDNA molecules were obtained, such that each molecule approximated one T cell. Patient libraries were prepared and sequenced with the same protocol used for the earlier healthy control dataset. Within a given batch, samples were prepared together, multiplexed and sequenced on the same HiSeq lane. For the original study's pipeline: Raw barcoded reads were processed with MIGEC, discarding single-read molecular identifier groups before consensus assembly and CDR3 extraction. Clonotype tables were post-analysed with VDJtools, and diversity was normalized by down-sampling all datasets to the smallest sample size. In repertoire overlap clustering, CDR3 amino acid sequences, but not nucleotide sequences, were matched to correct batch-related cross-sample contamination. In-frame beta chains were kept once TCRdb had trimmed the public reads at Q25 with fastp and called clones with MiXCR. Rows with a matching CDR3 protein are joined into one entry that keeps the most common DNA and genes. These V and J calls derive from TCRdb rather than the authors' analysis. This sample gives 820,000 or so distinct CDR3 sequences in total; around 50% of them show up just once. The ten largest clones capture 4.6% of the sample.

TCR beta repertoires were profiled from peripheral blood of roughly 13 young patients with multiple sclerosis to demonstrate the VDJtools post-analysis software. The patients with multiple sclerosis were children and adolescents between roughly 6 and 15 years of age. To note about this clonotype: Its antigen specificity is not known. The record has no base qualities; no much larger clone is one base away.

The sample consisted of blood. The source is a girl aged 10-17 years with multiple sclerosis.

CDR3 reads: CASSNERGMGEQFF. The DNA sequence reads TGTGCCAGCAGCAATGAGCGGGGGATGGGTGAGCAGTTCTTC. This receptor chain uses TRBV7-9 and TRBJ2-7, with 8 central nucleotides matching TRBD2. The better agreement between TRBJ2-1 and the DNA end casts doubt on the J call. From the cysteine through the phenylalanine, the CDR3 covers 14 amino acids. The DNA shown is the 42-base CDR3, in frame from base 1. Based on the germline V gene (reference sequence), the CDR1 and CDR2 sequences are SEHNR and FQNEAQ.